This note documents a single T cell receptor (beta chain) sequence. These data belong to a study of blood T cell repertoires in COVID-19. About the study: Researchers got acute and convalescent COVID-19 samples from the United States, Italy and Spain. PBMCs, B-cell-depleted T cells, or T cells provided the cDNA or gDNA that made up the material.

As processed by the authors: The assay estimated nucleated cells by amplifying reference gene primers. Produced via immunoSEQ multiplex PCR; TCRdb's table is partial and in-frame only. V and J calls and clone size come straight from that table; D and trimming were deduced from the DNA. The table records about 150,000 clones, roughly 84% of them present only once. V dropped 6 bases and J dropped 9 bases, with 33 bases sitting between them. This CDR3 comprises 18 residues. The sample comprised peripheral blood. The chain couples TRBV23-1 to TRBJ2-7, with a possible D match to TRBD1 (6 bases). TRBV23-1 is an ORF, and what it does is uncertain. This clonotype originated in a man between 65 and 85 years old with acute or convalescent COVID-19. In DNA form, the CDR3 reads TGCGCCAGCAGGACAACAGGGTTTCGGCCCCACTCTGATATGGGGCAGTACTTC. Translation gives CASRTTGFRPHSDMGQYF.